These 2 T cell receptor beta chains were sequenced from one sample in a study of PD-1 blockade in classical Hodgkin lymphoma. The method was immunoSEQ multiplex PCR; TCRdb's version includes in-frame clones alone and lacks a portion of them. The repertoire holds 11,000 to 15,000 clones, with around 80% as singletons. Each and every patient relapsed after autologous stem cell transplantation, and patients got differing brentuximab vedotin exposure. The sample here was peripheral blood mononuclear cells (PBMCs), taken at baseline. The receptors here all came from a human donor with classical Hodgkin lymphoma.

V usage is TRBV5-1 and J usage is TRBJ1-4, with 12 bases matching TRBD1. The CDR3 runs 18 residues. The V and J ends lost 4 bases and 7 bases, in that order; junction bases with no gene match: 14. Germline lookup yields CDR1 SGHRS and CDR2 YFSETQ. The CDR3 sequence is CASSALGDRGRSGEKLFF. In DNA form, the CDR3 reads TGCGCCAGCAGCGCCCTCGGGGACAGGGGGCGTTCGGGTGAAAAACTGTTTTTT.

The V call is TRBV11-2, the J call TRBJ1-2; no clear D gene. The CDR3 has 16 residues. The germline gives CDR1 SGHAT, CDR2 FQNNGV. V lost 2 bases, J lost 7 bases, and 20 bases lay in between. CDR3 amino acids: CASSLIDFGVKFGYTF. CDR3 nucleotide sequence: TGTGCCAGCAGCTTAATCGATTTTGGGGTTAAATTTGGCTACACCTTC. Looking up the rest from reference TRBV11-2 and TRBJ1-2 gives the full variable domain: EAGVAQSPRYKIIEKRQSVAFWCNPISGHATLYWYQQILGQGPKLLIQFQNNGVVDDSQLPKDRFSAERLKGVDSTLKIQPAKLEDSAVYLCASSLIDFGVKFGYTFGSGTRLTVV.